This entry concerns a single T cell receptor beta chain. Its target is not known. Chemo-refractory metastatic non-small-cell lung cancer patients underwent focal radiation alongside CTLA-4 blockade with ipilimumab. The sample originates from a study of radiotherapy plus CTLA-4 blockade in lung cancer. Overall study context: Objective responses were seen in 18% of patients, disease control in approximately 30%. Study outcomes and limitations: Together with interferon-beta, which increased in serum after radiation, early dynamic changes in blood T cell clones were reportedly the best predictors of response.

V lost 6 bases and J lost 5, with 17 bases in between. The CDR3 is 14 amino acids. Germline V CDR1 and CDR2: SNHLY, FYNNEI. Sequenced by immunoSEQ multiplex PCR; TCRdb stores in-frame clones only, minus some. Of under 100,000 clones in the sample, about four fifths were seen once. This chain joins TRBV2 and TRBJ2-7; D unresolved. Material: peripheral blood, obtained from a patient treated with radiotherapy plus ipilimumab. The source is a human donor with non-small cell lung cancer that progressed on radiotherapy plus ipilimumab. The chain's CDR3 is CASRDRQTWDEQYF. CDR3 bases: TGTGCCAGCAGGGACCGGCAGACCTGGGACGAGCAGTACTTC.